Listed below are T cell receptor beta chains from one sample, sequenced in a study of beta chain features in type 1 diabetes. Produced via immunoSEQ multiplex PCR; TCRdb's table is partial and in-frame only. This table has 300,000 to 400,000 clones, around 9% appearing once. The sequencing input was central memory CD4+ T cells from blood. The receptors here all came from a man aged 25 to 40 with type 1 diabetes. The conserved cysteine and the conserved F or W are not part of the CDR3 here. D genes are given only for firm matches. Rows give clone size only sometimes, using once, few, many, or a class for an expanded clone.

TRBV2,12,TRBD1,-,ASSAGTGYNEQF
TRBV11-2,14,TRBD1,-,ASSRSTGRQFETQY
TRBV29-1,11,-,few,SVESAGRETQY
TRBV27,15,TRBD1,-,ASSSDLRDRFQNEQF
TRBV7-9,13,TRBD1,-,ASSYSLDREGGYT
TRBV5-6,11,-,few,ASSLQGRDTIY
TRBV4-3,11,-,-,ASSQESGNTIY
TRBV21-1,14,-,-,ASSKSPLGPQGGYT
TRBV12-5,13,-,many,ASGLPGPKGTTQY
TRBV7-9,12,-,-,ASSLDLQDRELF
TRBV4-2,13,TRBD2,few,ASSPTSGASYEQY
TRBV11-2,14,-,few,ASSAGLMSSGNTIY
TRBV7-6,13,-,-,ASSPGRRNTDTQY
TRBV5-6,12,-,-,ASSWGSPRETQY
TRBV5-6,10,-,-,ASSWGDSEAF
TRBV10-2,16,TRBD2,few,ASSESISGGLAKNIQY
TRBV7-2,10,-,-,ASSSTPATQY